This entry lists 4 T cell receptor beta chains sequenced from one sample in a study of cytomegalovirus exposure and HLA in healthy donors. Primers: 60 Vbeta forward and 13 Jbeta reverse. Repertoires were generated with immunoSEQ multiplex PCR, while TCRdb's copy carries only in-frame clones and drops some. The table records under 250,000 clones, about 80% of them present only once. Sequencing was performed on PBMCs. The receptors originated from a male donor in good health and CMV-seronegative.

The chain carries TRBV27 and TRBJ1-2, with a possible D match to TRBD1 (5 bases). The CDR3 consists of 14 residues. Germline V lookup: CDR1 MNHEY, CDR2 SMNVEV (reference sequence). V lost 3 bases to trimming and J lost 5 bases, with 13 bases between them. CDR3 protein: CASSFDGEGYGYTF. CDR3 bases: TGTGCCAGCAGTTTTGACGGGGAGGGGTATGGCTACACCTTC.

This clone occurred a few times. This rearrangement joins TRBV7-9 to TRBJ2-1, with 11 bases fitting TRBD2. The CDR3 is 16 residues long. Germline V lookup: CDR1 SEHNR, CDR2 FQNEAQ (reference sequence). J lost 2 bases, V lost 5 bases, and 5 bases had no gene match. CDR3 protein: CASSQDSGGAYNEQFF. CDR3 sequence (DNA): TGTGCCAGCAGCCAAGATAGCGGGGGGGCCTACAATGAGCAGTTCTTC.

The rearrangement uses TRBV7-9 and TRBJ2-7, with 14 bases matching TRBD2. Trimming removed 3 bases from V and 2 bases from J; junction bases left unmatched: 6. The CDR3 contains 17 residues. CDR1 is SEHNR, CDR2 FQNEAQ, per germline (reference sequence). The CDR3, as DNA: TGTGCCAGCAGCTTCGGGACTAGCGGGGGTAGGGCCTACGAGCAGTACTTC. As protein: CASSFGTSGGRAYEQYF.

CDR3 in amino acids: CASSTGGGLEQYF. In DNA form, the CDR3 reads TGTGCTAGCTCTACTGGGGGGGGGCTTGAGCAGTACTTC. The chain is built from TRBV7-7 and TRBJ2-7; D is possibly TRBD2 (7 bases). The CDR3 extends over 13 amino acids. The germline V gene has CDR1 SSHAT and CDR2 FNYEAQ (reference sequence).